What follows are 11 T cell receptor beta chains derived from one specimen sequenced in a study of long-term antiretroviral therapy in people with HIV. Sequencing used immunoSEQ v3.0 at survey level. Measured with immunoSEQ multiplex PCR; TCRdb has only the in-frame clones, and not every one. Seen here are over 30,000 clones, 75% to 90% observed once, and the top ten hold under 7%. Sample: unsorted PBMCs, taken 3.1 years after starting antiretroviral therapy. The receptors here all came from a woman between 45 and 65 years old with HIV.

This chain joins TRBV6-5 and TRBJ1-1; a weak D match, TRBD1 (6 bases). The CDR3 extends over 13 amino acids. CDR1 is MNHEY and CDR2 is SVGAGI in the germline V gene. Trimming cost V 2 bases and J 5 bases, with 9 bases left between them. The CDR3 bases are TGTGCCAGCAGTTACGGAGGGGGGACTGAAGCTTTCTTT. Protein: CASSYGGGTEAFF.

This chain links TRBV27 with TRBJ1-1; tentative D call: TRBD1 (6 bases). Trimming took off 10 bases at V and 0 bases at J, with 18 bases between the two ends. This CDR3 has 15 amino acids. Germline values: CDR1 MNHEY, CDR2 SMNVEV (reference sequence). The CDR3: CATYRAGRMNTEAFF. CDR3 bases: TGTGCCACCTACAGGGCGGGGAGAATGAACACTGAAGCTTTCTTT.

J is TRBJ1-2 and V is TRBV10-2, with unresolved D. The germline CDR1 and CDR2 sequences are WSHSY and SAAADI. The CDR3 covers 14 residues. Trimming took 3 bases from V and 3 from J, leaving 11 bases between them. CDR3 sequence: CASSELTDYYGYTF. The CDR3, as DNA: TGCGCCAGCAGTGAATTGACGGACTACTATGGCTACACCTTC.

This chain joins TRBV4-3 and TRBJ1-4; 11 bases are a match to TRBD1. The germline V gene has CDR1 LGHNA and CDR2 YSLEER. The trim removed 1 base at V and 8 bases at J, leaving 9 bases unmatched. There are 17 residues in the CDR3. The CDR3 coding sequence is TGCGCCAGCAGCCAAGGGTCCGGGACAGGGGGTCAGGAAAAACTGTTTTTT. Amino acid sequence: CASSQGSGTGGQEKLFF.

The V call is TRBV30, the J call TRBJ2-5; TRBD1 aligns across 8 bases. With 2 bases clipped from V and 0 bases from J, the junction kept 2 bases outside the gene matches. Germline CDR1 and CDR2: GTSNPN and SVGIG (reference sequence). This CDR3 comprises 14 residues. The CDR3 bases are TGTGCCTGGAGTCAGGGGGCCCACCAAGAGACCCAGTACTTC. Encoded protein: CAWSQGAHQETQYF.

The rearrangement joins TRBV18 to TRBJ1-2, with TRBD1 identical over 7 bases. V was pared by 2 bases and J by 6 bases, with 6 bases of the junction left unmatched. The CDR3 loop spans 14 amino acids. The germline V gene encodes CDR1 KGHSH and CDR2 LQKENI. The CDR3: CASSPIRGPDGYTF. In DNA form, the CDR3 reads TGTGCCAGCTCACCAATAAGGGGGCCGGATGGCTACACCTTC. Full variable domain (outside the CDR3, taken from reference TRBV18 and TRBJ1-2): NAGVMQNPRHLVRRRGQEARLRCSPMKGHSHVYWYRQLPEEGLKFMVYLQKENIIDESGMPKERFSAEFPKEGPSILRIQQVVRGDSAAYFCASSPIRGPDGYTFGSGTRLTVV.

This chain uses TRBV5-6 with TRBJ1-3; D possibly corresponds to TRBD1 (6 bases). The CDR3 has 17 residues. Germline-derived CDR1 and CDR2 are SGHDT and YYEEEE. Trimming stripped 0 bases from V and 0 bases from J, with 13 bases between. The CDR3, as DNA: TGTGCCAGCAGCTTGGGGGGGCAACTAGTCTCTGGAAACACCATATATTTT. This codes for CASSLGGQLVSGNTIYF.

This sequence joins TRBV4-1 and TRBJ1-3, with 9 bases that match TRBD1. The length of the CDR3 is 15 residues. CDR1 is MGHRA and CDR2 is YSYEKL in the germline V gene. V trimming: 3 bases; J trimming: 2 bases; junction bases outside the gene matches: 2. CDR3 sequence (DNA): TGCGCCAGCAGCCAGGGACAGGGAACTGGAAACACCATATATTTT. Its protein product is CASSQGQGTGNTIYF.

This chain joins TRBV6-6 and TRBJ2-7; TRBD1 matches at 9 bases. Germline CDR1 and CDR2: MNHNY and SVGAGI (reference sequence). The CDR3 is made up of 15 amino acids. V trimming: 0 bases; J trimming: 6 bases; junction bases outside the gene matches: 6. CDR3 amino acids: CASSYSGTGSSEQYF. In nucleotides, the CDR3 is TGTGCCAGCAGTTACTCCGGGACAGGGTCATCCGAGCAGTACTTC.

The chain uses TRBV6-5 and TRBJ1-1, with 7 bases identical to TRBD1. V lost 0 bases, J lost 4 bases, and 5 bases stayed unmatched. Germline V gives CDR1 MNHEY, CDR2 SVGAGI. CDR3 length equals 15 residues. For the CDR3, the DNA is TGTGCCAGCAGTTACTCCAGACAGGGTAGCACTGAAGCTTTCTTT. As protein: CASSYSRQGSTEAFF.

This clone was counted a single time. The chain is built from TRBV18 and TRBJ2-2, with D perhaps TRBD1 (5 bases). The germline V gene has CDR1 KGHSH and CDR2 LQKENI. The V and J ends lost 8 bases and 8 bases respectively, with 9 bases between them. This CDR3 spans 11 amino acids. The CDR3 loop reads CASTRQGELFF. Here the CDR3 DNA reads TGTGCCAGCACCAGACAGGGGGAGCTGTTTTTT.